The source of this TCR beta chain is a study of T-cell memory formation after mild COVID-19. TCRdb reanalysed the 5' RACE reads using MiXCR and keeps one entry per CDR3 protein. The data show a few hundred thousand distinct CDR3 sequences, roughly 21% seen once. Study-wide findings and caveats: Second-wave clones with a day 37 peak had unconfirmed SARS-CoV-2 specificity. Mainly CM and EM harbored the contracting CD4+ clones; mainly EMRA harbored the CD8+ ones. Memory from before infection featured some responding clones, which suggests cross-reactive memory joined.

Comments on this clonotype: Its antigen is still unknown.

Material: PBMCs or a T cell subset sorted from them (not recorded which). The sequence derives from a man between 18 and 35 years old who had mild COVID-19 (a few samples of this study predate the infection). Cell type and time point are not known.

DNA of the CDR3: TGCAGTGCTAGGCCTAGCGGGGGGGCCTTATGGAATGAGCAGTTCTTC. Its protein is CSARPSGGALWNEQFF. The rearrangement uses TRBV20-1 and TRBJ2-1; the match to TRBD2 covers 12 bases. CDR3 size: 16 residues. The V and J ends lost 3 bases and 7 bases, in that order; junction bases with no gene match: 10. CDR1 DFQATT and CDR2 SNEGSKA come from the germline V gene (reference sequence).